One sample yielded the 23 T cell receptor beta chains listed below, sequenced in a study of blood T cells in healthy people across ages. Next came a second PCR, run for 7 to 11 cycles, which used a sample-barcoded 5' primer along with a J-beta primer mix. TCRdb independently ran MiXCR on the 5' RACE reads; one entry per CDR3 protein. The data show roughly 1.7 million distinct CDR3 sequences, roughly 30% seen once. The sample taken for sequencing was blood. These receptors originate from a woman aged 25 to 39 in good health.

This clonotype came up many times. CDR3 sequence: CASSLSGGAANEQFF. The CDR3 nucleotides are TGTGCCAGCAGCCTTAGCGGGGGGGCCGCCAATGAGCAGTTCTTC. The V call is TRBV4-2, the J call TRBJ2-1, with TRBD2 matching over 11 bases. The ends lost 4 bases at V and 6 bases at J; junction bases unmatched: 5. The CDR3 consists of 15 residues. Germline CDR1 LGHNA, CDR2 YNFKEQ.

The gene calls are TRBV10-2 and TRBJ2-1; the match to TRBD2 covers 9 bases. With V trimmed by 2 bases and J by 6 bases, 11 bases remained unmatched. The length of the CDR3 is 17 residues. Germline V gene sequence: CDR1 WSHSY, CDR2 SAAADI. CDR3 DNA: TGCGCCAGCAGTGAGCGGCTAGCGGGGATCCTTCGCAATGAGCAGTTCTTC. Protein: CASSERLAGILRNEQFF.

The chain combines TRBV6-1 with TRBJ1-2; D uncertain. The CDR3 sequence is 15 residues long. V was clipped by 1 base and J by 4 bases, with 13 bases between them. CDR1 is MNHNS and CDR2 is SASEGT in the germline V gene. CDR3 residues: CASSEEPQIPYGYTF. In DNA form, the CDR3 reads TGTGCCAGCAGTGAAGAACCGCAAATCCCCTATGGCTACACCTTC.

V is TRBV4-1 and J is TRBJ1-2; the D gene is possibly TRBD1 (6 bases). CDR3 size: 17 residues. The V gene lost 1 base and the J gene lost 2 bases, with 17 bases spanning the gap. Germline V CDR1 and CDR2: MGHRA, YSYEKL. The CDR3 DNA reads TGCGCCAGCAGCCAAGCAATTTGGGACACTAAGAACTATGGCTACACCTTC. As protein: CASSQAIWDTKNYGYTF.

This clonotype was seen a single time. CDR3 bases: TGTGCCAGCAGTCCAGATTGGGGGGATGCGCAGTATTTT. Residues: CASSPDWGDAQYF. This chain links TRBV12-3 or TRBV12-4 with TRBJ2-3; a weak D match, TRBD2 (6 bases). The V end lost 5 bases, the J end lost 10 bases, and 16 bases lay between the germline ends. The CDR3 covers 13 residues.

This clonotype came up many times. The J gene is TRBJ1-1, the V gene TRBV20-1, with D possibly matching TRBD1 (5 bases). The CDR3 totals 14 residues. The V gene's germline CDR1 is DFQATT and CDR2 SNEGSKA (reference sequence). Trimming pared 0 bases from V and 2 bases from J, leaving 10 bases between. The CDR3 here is CSARDGTVNTEAFF. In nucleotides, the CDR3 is TGCAGTGCTAGAGACGGGACGGTTAACACTGAAGCTTTCTTT.

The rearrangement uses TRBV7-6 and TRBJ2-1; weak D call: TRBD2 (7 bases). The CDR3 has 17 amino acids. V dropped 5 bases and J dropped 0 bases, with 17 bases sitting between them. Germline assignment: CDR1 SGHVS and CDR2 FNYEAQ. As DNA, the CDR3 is TGTGCCAGCAGCGGGCGGAGGGGGGGGAGCTCCTACAATGAGCAGTTCTTC. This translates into CASSGRRGGSSYNEQFF. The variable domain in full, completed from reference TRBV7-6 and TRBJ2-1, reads GAGVSQSPRYKVTKRGQDVALRCDPISGHVSLYWYRQALGQGPEFLTYFNYEAQQDKSGLPNDRFSAERPEGSISTLTIQRTEQRDSAMYRCASSGRRGGSSYNEQFFGPGTRLTVL.

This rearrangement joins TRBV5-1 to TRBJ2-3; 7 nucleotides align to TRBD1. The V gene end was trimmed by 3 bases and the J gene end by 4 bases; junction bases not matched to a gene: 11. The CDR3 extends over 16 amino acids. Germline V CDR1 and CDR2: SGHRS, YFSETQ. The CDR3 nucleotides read TGCGCCAGCAGCTCGACACAACAGGGGAGCGCAGATACGCAGTATTTT. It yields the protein CASSSTQQGSADTQYF. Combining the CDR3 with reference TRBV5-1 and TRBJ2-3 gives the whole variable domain KAGVTQTPRYLIKTRGQQVTLSCSPISGHRSVSWYQQTPGQGLQFLFEYFSETQRNKGNFPGRFSGRQFSNSRSEMNVSTLELGDSALYLCASSSTQQGSADTQYFGPGTRLTVL.

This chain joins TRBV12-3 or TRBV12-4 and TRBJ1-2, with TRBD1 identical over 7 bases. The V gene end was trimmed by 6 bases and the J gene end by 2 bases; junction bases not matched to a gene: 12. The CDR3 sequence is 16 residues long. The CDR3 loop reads CASRSRDRRANYGYTF. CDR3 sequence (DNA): TGTGCCAGCAGATCACGGGACAGACGAGCCAACTATGGCTACACCTTC.

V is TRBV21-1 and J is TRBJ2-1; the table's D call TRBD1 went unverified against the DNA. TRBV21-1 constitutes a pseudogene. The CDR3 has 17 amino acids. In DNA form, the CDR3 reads TGTGCCAGCAGCAAACCTCCCGGGACAGGGCTTTTCAGAGAGCAGTTCTTC. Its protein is CASSKPPGTGLFREQFF.

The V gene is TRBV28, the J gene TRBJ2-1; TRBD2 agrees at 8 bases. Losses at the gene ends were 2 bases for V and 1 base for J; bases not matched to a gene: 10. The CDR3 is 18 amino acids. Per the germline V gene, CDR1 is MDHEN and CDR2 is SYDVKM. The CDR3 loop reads CASSLRSSGNPSYNEQFF. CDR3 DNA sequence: TGTGCCAGCAGTTTACGGAGTAGCGGGAACCCTTCCTACAATGAGCAGTTCTTC.

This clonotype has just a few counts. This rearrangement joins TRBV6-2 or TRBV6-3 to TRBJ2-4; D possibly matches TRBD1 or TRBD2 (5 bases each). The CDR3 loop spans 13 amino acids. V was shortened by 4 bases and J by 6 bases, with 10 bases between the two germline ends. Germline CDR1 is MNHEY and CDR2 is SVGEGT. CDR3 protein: CASSSTGRNIQYF. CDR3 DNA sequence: TGTGCCAGCAGTTCGACGGGACGAAACATTCAGTACTTC.

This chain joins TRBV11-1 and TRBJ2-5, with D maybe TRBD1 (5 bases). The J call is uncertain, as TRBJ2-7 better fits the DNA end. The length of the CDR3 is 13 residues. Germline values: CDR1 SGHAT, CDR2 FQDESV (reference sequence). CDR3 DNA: TGTGCCAGCAGCCCCCCCAGGGAATACGAGCAGTACTTC. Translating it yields CASSPPREYEQYF.

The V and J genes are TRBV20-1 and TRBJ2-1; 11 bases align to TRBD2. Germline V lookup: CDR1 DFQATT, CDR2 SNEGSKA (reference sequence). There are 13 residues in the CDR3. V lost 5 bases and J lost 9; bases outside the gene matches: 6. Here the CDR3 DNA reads TGCAGTGCTTTAGCGGGAGGGTTTGGTGAGCAGTTCTTC. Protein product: CSALAGGFGEQFF.

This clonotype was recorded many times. CDR3 protein: CSVEDLIGGASYNEQFF. The CDR3 coding sequence is TGCAGCGTTGAAGATCTTATAGGGGGCGCATCCTACAATGAGCAGTTCTTC. This chain links TRBV29-1 with TRBJ2-1; 7 bases map to TRBD1. This CDR3 contains 17 residues. Germline values: CDR1 SQVTM, CDR2 ANQGSEA. V was pared by 0 bases and J by 1 base, with 9 bases of the junction left unmatched.

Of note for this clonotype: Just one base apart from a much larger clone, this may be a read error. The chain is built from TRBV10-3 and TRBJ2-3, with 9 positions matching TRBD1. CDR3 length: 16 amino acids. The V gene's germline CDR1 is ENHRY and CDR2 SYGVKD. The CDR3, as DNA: TGTGCCGTCAGTGACCCGGGACAGGGAAAAGCAGATACGCAGTATTTT. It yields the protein CAVSDPGQGKADTQYF.

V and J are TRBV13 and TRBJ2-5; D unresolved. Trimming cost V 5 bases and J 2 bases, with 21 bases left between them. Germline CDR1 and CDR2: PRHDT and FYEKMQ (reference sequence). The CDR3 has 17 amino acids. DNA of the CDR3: TGTGCCAGCAGCCCCCACTTTGGGCCTACACCTCAAGAGACCCAGTACTTC. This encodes CASSPHFGPTPQETQYF.

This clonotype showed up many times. This CDR3 is CASSSGREETQYF. The CDR3 DNA reads TGTGCCAGCAGCTCAGGAAGGGAGGAGACCCAGTACTTC. The chain links TRBV7-9 to TRBJ2-5; tentative D call: TRBD2 (5 bases). The germline gives CDR1 SEHNR, CDR2 FQNEAQ (reference sequence). The CDR3 runs 13 residues. Trimming left V 4 bases short and J 5 bases short, with 11 bases between.

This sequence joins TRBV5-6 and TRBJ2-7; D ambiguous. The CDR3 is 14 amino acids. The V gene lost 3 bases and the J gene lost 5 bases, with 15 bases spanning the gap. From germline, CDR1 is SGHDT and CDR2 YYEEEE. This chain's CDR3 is CASSSTNQRDEQYF. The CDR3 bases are TGTGCCAGCAGCTCGACAAATCAAAGGGACGAGCAGTACTTC.

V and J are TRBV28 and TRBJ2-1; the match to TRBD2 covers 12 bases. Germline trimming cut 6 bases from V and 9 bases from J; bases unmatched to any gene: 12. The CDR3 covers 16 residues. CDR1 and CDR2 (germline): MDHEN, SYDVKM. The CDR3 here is CASSLAGGSARSEQFF. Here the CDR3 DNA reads TGTGCCAGCAGCCTAGCGGGAGGGTCCGCTCGGTCTGAGCAGTTCTTC. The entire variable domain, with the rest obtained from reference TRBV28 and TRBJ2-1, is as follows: DVKVTQSSRYLVKRTGEKVFLECVQDMDHENMFWYRQDPGLGLRLIYFSYDVKMKEKGDIPEGYSVSREKKERFSLILESASTNQTSMYLCASSLAGGSARSEQFFGPGTRLTVL.

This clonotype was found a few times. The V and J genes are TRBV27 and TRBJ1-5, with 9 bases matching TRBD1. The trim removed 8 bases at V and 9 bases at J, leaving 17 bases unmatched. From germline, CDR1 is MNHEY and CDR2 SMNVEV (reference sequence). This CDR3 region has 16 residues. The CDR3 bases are TGTGCCAGCCGGGACAGGGCTGGGTATGGGGGTTTGCCCCAGCATTTT. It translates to CASRDRAGYGGLPQHF.

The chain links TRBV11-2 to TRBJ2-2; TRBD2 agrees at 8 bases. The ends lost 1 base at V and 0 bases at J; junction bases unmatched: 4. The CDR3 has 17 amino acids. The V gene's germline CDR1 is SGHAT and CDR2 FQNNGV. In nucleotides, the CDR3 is TGTGCCAGCAGCTTAGCGGGAGGGCCCTCGAACACCGGGGAGCTGTTTTTT. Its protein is CASSLAGGPSNTGELFF.

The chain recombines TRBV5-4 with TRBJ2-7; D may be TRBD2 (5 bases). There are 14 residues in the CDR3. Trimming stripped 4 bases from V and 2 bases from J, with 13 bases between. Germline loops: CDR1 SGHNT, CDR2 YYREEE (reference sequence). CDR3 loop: CASSLGAETYEQYF. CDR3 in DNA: TGTGCCAGCAGCCTAGGAGCGGAGACCTACGAGCAGTACTTC.